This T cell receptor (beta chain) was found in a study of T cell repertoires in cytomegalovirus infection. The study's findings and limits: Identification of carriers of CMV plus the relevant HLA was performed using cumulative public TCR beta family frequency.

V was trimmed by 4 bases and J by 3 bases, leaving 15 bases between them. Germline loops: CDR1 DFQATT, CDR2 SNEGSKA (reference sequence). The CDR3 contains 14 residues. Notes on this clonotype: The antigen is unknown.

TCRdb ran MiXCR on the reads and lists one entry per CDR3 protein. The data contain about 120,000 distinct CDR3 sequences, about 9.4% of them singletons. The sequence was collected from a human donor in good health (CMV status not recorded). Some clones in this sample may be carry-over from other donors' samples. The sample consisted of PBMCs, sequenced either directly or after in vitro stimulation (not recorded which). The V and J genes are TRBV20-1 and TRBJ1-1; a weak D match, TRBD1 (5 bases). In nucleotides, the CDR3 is TGCAGTGCTACCTCGGCAGGGTTTGACACTGAAGCTTTCTTT. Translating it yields CSATSAGFDTEAFF.